This is a list of T cell receptor beta chains from one sample in a study of T cell responses to AZD1222 COVID-19 vaccine. Assay: immunoSEQ multiplex PCR; the TCRdb copy retains only in-frame clones and omits some. Here the sample spans approximately 150,000 clones, 85% to 90% being singletons. The source material was peripheral blood, sampled 28 days after the second AZD1222 dose. Every receptor here comes from an adult who received the AZD1222 COVID-19 vaccine. CDR3s include the opening cysteine and the closing phenylalanine or tryptophan. The order of the fields is clone size, D gene, J gene, V gene, CDR3 protein, CDR3 DNA. The D gene is left open where the match is weak. Clone size appears in some rows only: once, few, many, or a class for an expanded clone.

>-|TRBD1|TRBJ2-7|TRBV18
CASSPRGIDRGPYEQYF
TGTGCCAGCTCACCACGGGGGATTGACAGGGGCCCCTACGAGCAGTACTTC
>-|-|TRBJ1-6|TRBV12-3/TRBV12-4
CASSLWRNSPLHF
TGTGCCAGCAGTTTATGGCGGAATTCACCCCTCCACTTT
>once|-|TRBJ2-1|TRBV19
CASISGHYNEQFF
TGTGCCAGTATAAGTGGGCATTACAATGAGCAGTTCTTC
>-|TRBD1|TRBJ1-1|TRBV29-1
CSVESGTGNTEAFF
TGCAGCGTTGAGTCAGGGACAGGGAACACTGAAGCTTTCTTT
>-|-|TRBJ1-1|TRBV5-1
CASSQSPGGRGTEAFF
TGCGCCAGCAGTCAGTCGCCCGGGGGGAGGGGAACTGAAGCTTTCTTT
>-|TRBD1|TRBJ1-4|TRBV27
CASKTGTGSTNEKLFF
TGTGCCAGCAAAACCGGGACAGGGTCAACTAATGAAAAACTGTTTTTT
>-|-|TRBJ1-2|TRBV10-3
CAISKQVRYGYTF
TGTGCCATCAGTAAGCAGGTCCGCTATGGCTACACCTTC
>-|TRBD2|TRBJ2-5|TRBV5-1
CASSSAWTSGGTQRETQYF
TGCGCCAGCAGCTCCGCATGGACTAGCGGGGGGACCCAAAGGGAGACCCAGTACTTC
>-|TRBD1|TRBJ2-7|TRBV7-9
CASSVSGGPYEQYF
TGTGCCAGCAGCGTATCAGGGGGCCCCTACGAGCAGTACTTC
>-|-|TRBJ1-2|TRBV27
CASSLLVGGSYGYTF
TGTGCCAGCAGTTTATTAGTCGGGGGAAGCTATGGCTACACCTTC
>-|-|TRBJ1-1|TRBV3-1/TRBV3-2
CASSQPGQRNTEAFF
TGTGCCAGCAGCCAACCGGGACAAAGGAACACTGAAGCTTTCTTT
>-|-|TRBJ1-2|TRBV24-1
CATSDPSGGYTF
TGTGCCACCAGTGACCCCTCTGGTGGCTACACCTTC
>-|-|TRBJ1-1|TRBV30
CAWSVGVGTEAFF
TGTGCCTGGAGTGTGGGGGTAGGCACTGAAGCTTTCTTT
>-|-|TRBJ2-1|TRBV7-8
CASSLPLSGVGNEQFF
TGTGCCAGCAGCCTACCTTTAAGTGGGGTAGGCAATGAGCAGTTCTTC
>-|-|TRBJ2-7|TRBV12-5
CASAIQGYEQYF
TGTGCTAGTGCCATACAGGGCTACGAGCAGTACTTC
>-|-|TRBJ1-5|TRBV5-1
CASSPNPPTGGNQPQHF
TGCGCCAGCAGCCCAAATCCCCCGACCGGCGGCAATCAGCCCCAGCATTTT
>-|TRBD2|TRBJ2-1|TRBV7-8
CASSIKRTSGGVRSYNEQFF
TGTGCCAGCAGCATAAAGCGGACTAGCGGGGGGGTAAGGTCCTACAATGAGCAGTTCTTC
>-|TRBD2|TRBJ2-5|TRBV5-4
CASSPKLAGGSVETQYF
TGTGCCAGCAGCCCCAAACTAGCGGGGGGGTCCGTAGAGACCCAGTACTTC
>-|-|TRBJ2-5|TRBV6-5
CASSRDLQETQYF
TGTGCCAGTAGCCGGGACTTACAAGAGACCCAGTACTTC
>-|-|TRBJ2-2|TRBV7-9
CASSPGLPSPYTGELFF
TGTGCCAGCAGCCCTGGACTTCCCTCGCCCTACACCGGGGAGCTGTTTTTT
>-|-|TRBJ2-7|TRBV3-1/TRBV3-2
CAGSQGTTGTYEQYF
TGTGCCGGCAGCCAAGGTACAACAGGGACTTACGAGCAGTACTTC
>-|-|TRBJ1-3|TRBV3-1/TRBV3-2
CASSQVSGNTIYF
TGTGCCAGCAGCCAAGTATCCGGAAACACCATATATTTT
>-|-|TRBJ1-5|TRBV6-1
CASSEPRGSQPQHF
TGTGCCAGCAGTGAACCCAGAGGGTCTCAGCCCCAGCATTTT
>-|-|TRBJ1-5|TRBV10-3
CAINDNYSNQPQHF
TGTGCCATCAACGACAATTATAGCAATCAGCCCCAGCATTTT
>-|-|TRBJ2-1|TRBV6-1
CASSEETNEQFF
TGTGCCAGCAGTGAAGAGACCAATGAGCAGTTCTTC
>-|-|TRBJ1-2|TRBV25-1
CASSESGPPGYGYTF
TGTGCCAGCAGCGAATCAGGCCCCCCGGGCTATGGCTACACCTTC
>-|-|TRBJ2-7|TRBV5-5
CASSLEWGGEQYF
TGTGCCAGCAGCTTGGAATGGGGCGGCGAGCAGTACTTC
>-|TRBD2|TRBJ2-1|TRBV30
CAYDSGGLNEQFF
TGTGCCTATGACTCGGGGGGGCTAAATGAGCAGTTCTTC
>-|-|TRBJ1-4|TRBV19
CASSTGPGSVPQLFF
TGTGCCAGTAGTACCGGCCCAGGGTCCGTCCCTCAACTGTTTTTT
>-|-|TRBJ1-2|TRBV6-5
CASSYGTNYGYTF
TGTGCCAGCAGTTACGGTACCAACTATGGCTACACCTTC
>-|-|TRBJ1-3|TRBV3-1/TRBV3-2
CASKSTADSGNTIYF
TGTGCCAGCAAATCGACAGCCGACTCTGGAAACACCATATATTTT
>-|TRBD1|TRBJ1-4|TRBV30
CAYQTGGGEKLFF
TGTGCCTACCAGACAGGGGGTGGTGAAAAACTGTTTTTT
>once|-|TRBJ1-3|TRBV9
CASSLRGRSGNTIYF
TGTGCCAGCAGCCTTAGGGGTCGCTCTGGAAACACCATATATTTT
>-|-|TRBJ1-4|TRBV18
CASSRDTTEKLFF
TGTGCCAGCTCAAGAGACACAACTGAAAAACTGTTTTTT
>-|-|TRBJ1-2|TRBV3-1/TRBV3-2
CASSQKGRPYGYTF
TGTGCCAGCAGCCAGAAGGGGCGCCCCTATGGCTACACCTTC
>-|-|TRBJ1-2|TRBV6-5
CATRDGPFQGTF
TGTGCCACCCGGGACGGCCCCTTTCAAGGCACCTTC
>few|-|TRBJ1-5|TRBV15
CATSRGKAVESPQHF
TGTGCCACCAGCAGAGGAAAGGCGGTAGAGTCGCCCCAGCATTTT
>-|-|TRBJ1-2|TRBV29-1
CSVHVGGRGYGYTF
TGCAGCGTCCACGTCGGGGGAAGGGGTTATGGCTACACCTTC
>-|-|TRBJ1-1|TRBV10-2
CASSGSTGTVAFF
TGCGCCAGCAGTGGAAGCACAGGGACGGTAGCTTTCTTT
>-|TRBD2|TRBJ2-1|TRBV11-2
CASSVGLAGGQGEQFF
TGTGCCAGCAGCGTTGGACTAGCGGGGGGGCAAGGTGAGCAGTTCTTC
>-|-|TRBJ2-1|TRBV2
CASFGTINEQFF
TGTGCCAGCTTCGGGACAATCAATGAGCAGTTCTTC
>-|-|TRBJ2-1|TRBV3-1/TRBV3-2
CASSPPTAQHYNEQFF
TGTGCCAGCAGCCCTCCGACGGCCCAACACTACAATGAGCAGTTCTTC
>-|-|TRBJ1-4|TRBV19
CASSPRGARGEKLFF
TGTGCCAGTAGTCCCCGGGGGGCGAGGGGTGAAAAACTGTTTTTT
>-|-|TRBJ2-7|TRBV2
CASKGGSVDEQYF
TGTGCCAGCAAGGGGGGCTCGGTCGACGAGCAGTACTTC
>-|-|TRBJ1-5|TRBV27
CASSETGNQPQHF
TGTGCCAGCAGCGAGACAGGAAACCAGCCCCAGCATTTT
>-|TRBD2|TRBJ2-3|TRBV2
CAITSGGIADTQYF
TGTGCCATTACTAGCGGGGGGATAGCAGATACGCAGTATTTT
>-|-|TRBJ2-6|TRBV6-1
CASSDSESSGANVLTF
TGTGCCAGCAGTGATAGTGAGAGCTCTGGGGCCAACGTCCTGACTTTC
>once|-|TRBJ2-3|TRBV2
CATRATDTQYF
TGTGCCACACGTGCAACAGATACGCAGTATTTT
>-|-|TRBJ1-1|TRBV10-3
CAVTTGEAEAFF
TGTGCCGTTACGACCGGAGAGGCTGAAGCTTTCTTT
>-|-|TRBJ1-5|TRBV19
CASRDGPNQPQHF
TGTGCCAGTAGAGACGGACCCAATCAGCCCCAGCATTTT
>-|-|TRBJ1-5|TRBV6-6
CASSYSPSNQPQHF
TGTGCCAGCAGTTATTCGCCTAGCAATCAGCCCCAGCATTTT
>once|-|TRBJ1-2|TRBV29-1
CSATSAAGYTF
TGCAGCGCCACGTCAGCGGCAGGCTACACCTTC
>-|-|TRBJ1-4|TRBV15
CATLRGADEKLFF
TGTGCCACCCTCCGGGGGGCAGATGAAAAACTGTTTTTT
>few|TRBD1|TRBJ2-5|TRBV3-1/TRBV3-2
CASSDTGGVETQYF
TGTGCCAGCAGCGACACAGGGGGCGTAGAGACCCAGTACTTC
>-|-|TRBJ1-5|TRBV11-2
CASSLNVVQPQHF
TGTGCCAGCAGCTTAAATGTCGTCCAGCCCCAGCATTTT